This record covers a single T cell receptor beta chain. The antigen is undetermined. The CDR3 is 17 residues long. V dropped 1 base and J dropped 4 bases, with 18 bases sitting between them. Germline V CDR1 and CDR2: MGHRA, YSYEKL. These data come from a study of Ad26.COV2.S vaccination and SARS-CoV-2 variants. TCRdb keeps only in-frame clones here, not all; method: immunoSEQ multiplex PCR. The sample lists about 350,000 clones; around 90% were seen once. Study results and caveats: It was reported that spike-specific CD8+ and CD4+ T cell responses were substantially broad after vaccination.

Sequenced material: peripheral blood, taken after recovery from COVID-19. The chain has TRBV4-1 and TRBJ2-3; D unclear. This clonotype originated in a human donor who had recovered from COVID-19. CDR3 coding DNA: TGCGCCAGCAGCCAAGCCTTCTTGTGGGGATCGTCAGATACGCAGTATTTT. This sequence encodes CASSQAFLWGSSDTQYF.